One sample yielded the 5 T cell receptor beta chains listed below, sequenced in a study of OX40 agonist ivuxolimab in advanced cancers. Assay: immunoSEQ multiplex PCR; the TCRdb copy retains only in-frame clones and omits some. The data show approximately 82,000 clones, 75% to 90% seen once. The sequencing used CD4+ or CD8+ T cells sorted from blood, collected in a trial of the OX40 agonist ivuxolimab. All receptors derive from an adult with an advanced solid tumor such as melanoma, head and neck, liver or kidney cancer.

The chain combines TRBV11-3 with TRBJ2-1; 9 bases map to TRBD1. This CDR3 comprises 16 residues. Germline assignment: CDR1 SGHNT and CDR2 YENEEA. V shed 5 bases and J 5 bases; nucleotides not matched to a gene: 10. CDR3 in amino acids: CASSATGTGRNNEQFF. The DNA for the CDR3 is TGTGCCAGCAGCGCAACCGGGACAGGGAGAAACAATGAGCAGTTCTTC.

V gene TRBV7-2 combines with J gene TRBJ2-7, with TRBD2 matching 11 bases. V lost 3 bases to trimming and J lost 4 bases; unmatched junction nucleotides: 2. The CDR3 covers 14 residues. The germline CDR1 and CDR2 sequences are SGHTA and FQGNSA. CDR3 residues: CASSFSGGVYEQYF. CDR3 in DNA: TGTGCCAGCAGCTTTAGCGGGGGGGTTTACGAGCAGTACTTC.

The chain carries TRBV6-5 and TRBJ1-1, with D perhaps matching TRBD1 (5 bases). Germline values: CDR1 MNHEY, CDR2 SVGAGI. The CDR3 consists of 15 residues. V was pared by 6 bases and J by 4 bases, with 18 bases between. The CDR3 loop reads CASSPQGGVVTEAFF. DNA of the CDR3: TGTGCCAGCAGCCCTCAAGGAGGGGTTGTCACTGAAGCTTTCTTT.

This clone was recorded a few times. This chain uses TRBV7-2 with TRBJ2-2, with D unclear. In germline, CDR1 is SGHTA, CDR2 FQGNSA. There are 15 residues in the CDR3. Trimming shortened V by 1 base and J by 2 bases, and 8 bases separated the two germline ends. The CDR3 sequence: CASSLVGGNTGELFF. DNA of the CDR3: TGTGCCAGCAGCTTAGTGGGCGGAAACACCGGGGAGCTGTTTTTT.

This clone is medium-sized within its sample. V gene TRBV29-1 combines with J gene TRBJ1-2; 11 nucleotides align to TRBD1. The V gene end was trimmed by 6 bases and the J gene end by 8 bases; junction bases not matched to a gene: 8. This CDR3 has 13 amino acids. From germline, CDR1 is SQVTM and CDR2 ANQGSEA. The CDR3 reads CSVDGQGAQGYTF. The CDR3 nucleotides read TGCAGCGTAGACGGACAGGGGGCGCAGGGCTACACCTTC.